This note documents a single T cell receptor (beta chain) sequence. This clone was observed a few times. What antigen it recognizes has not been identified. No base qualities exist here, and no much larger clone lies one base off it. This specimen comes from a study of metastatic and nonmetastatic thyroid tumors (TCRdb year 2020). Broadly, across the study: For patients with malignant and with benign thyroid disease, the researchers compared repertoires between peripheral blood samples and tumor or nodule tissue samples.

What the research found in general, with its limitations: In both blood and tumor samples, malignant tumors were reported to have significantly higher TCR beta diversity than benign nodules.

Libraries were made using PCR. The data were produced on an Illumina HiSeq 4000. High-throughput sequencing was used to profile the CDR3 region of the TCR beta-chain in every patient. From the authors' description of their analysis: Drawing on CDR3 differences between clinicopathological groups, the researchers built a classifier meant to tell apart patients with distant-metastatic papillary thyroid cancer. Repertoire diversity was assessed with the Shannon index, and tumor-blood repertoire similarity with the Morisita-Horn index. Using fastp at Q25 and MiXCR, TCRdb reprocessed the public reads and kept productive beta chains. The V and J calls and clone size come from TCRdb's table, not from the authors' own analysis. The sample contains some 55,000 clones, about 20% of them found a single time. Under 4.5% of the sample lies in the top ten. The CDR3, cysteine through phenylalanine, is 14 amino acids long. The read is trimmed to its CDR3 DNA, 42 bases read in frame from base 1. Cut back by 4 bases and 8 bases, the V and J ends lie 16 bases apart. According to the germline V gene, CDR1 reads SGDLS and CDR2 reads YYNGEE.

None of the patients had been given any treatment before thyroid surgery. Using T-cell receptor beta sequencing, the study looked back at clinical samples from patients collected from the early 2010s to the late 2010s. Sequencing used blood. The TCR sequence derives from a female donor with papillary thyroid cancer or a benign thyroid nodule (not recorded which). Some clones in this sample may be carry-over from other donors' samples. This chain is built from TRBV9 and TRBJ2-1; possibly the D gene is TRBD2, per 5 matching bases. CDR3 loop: CASSPREGFHEQFF. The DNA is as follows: TGTGCCAGCAGCCCCCGTGAGGGTTTTCATGAGCAGTTCTTC.